Here is one T cell receptor (beta chain) with its context. No antigen is known for it. Losses at the gene ends were 4 bases for V and 5 bases for J; bases not matched to a gene: 17. Germline CDR1 SGHRS, CDR2 YFSETQ. CDR3 length equals 17 residues. The data derive from a study of blood T cells in healthy people across ages. The study, taken as a whole, reports: In long-lived donors, naive CD4+ cell counts and diversity exceeded those of aged donors. The authors considered diversity estimates from one million T cells to be underestimates. Not knowing donor CMV status may have confounded expanded clonotype changes.

Combining a sample-barcoded 5' primer with a J-beta primer mix, a second PCR ran for 7 to 11 cycles. Sequencing recovered at least 2.5 million CDR3-containing paired-end reads from each sample. TCRdb independently ran MiXCR on the 5' RACE reads; one entry per CDR3 protein. In the table there are fewer than 1,000,000 distinct CDR3 sequences, approximately 44% of which are singletons. The TCR originated in a man aged 60-69 years in good health. This chain links TRBV5-1 with TRBJ2-5, with TRBD1 matching over 7 bases. Sample: blood. The CDR3: CASSRRPGQRMWETQYF. The CDR3 coding sequence is TGCGCCAGCAGCCGCCGACCGGGACAGAGAATGTGGGAGACCCAGTACTTC. Full variable domain (outside the CDR3, taken from reference TRBV5-1 and TRBJ2-5): KAGVTQTPRYLIKTRGQQVTLSCSPISGHRSVSWYQQTPGQGLQFLFEYFSETQRNKGNFPGRFSGRQFSNSRSEMNVSTLELGDSALYLCASSRRPGQRMWETQYFGPGTRLLVL.